Each of the 27 T cell receptor beta chains below was sequenced from the same sample in a study of T cells after yellow fever vaccination. In TCRdb, the 5' RACE reads were re-called with MiXCR into one record per CDR3 protein. The sample lists 120,000 or so distinct CDR3 sequences, 7.5% to 10% seen once, with 30% to 50% in the top ten. The specimen comprised CD8+ T cells sorted from PBMCs, sampled on the day of the yellow fever booster vaccination. These receptors were obtained from a young man who received the YFV17D yellow fever vaccine.

This chain's CDR3 is CASSQSVGGFDEQFF. The CDR3 DNA sequence: TGTGCCAGCAGCCAATCAGTAGGCGGTTTCGATGAGCAGTTCTTC. The V call is TRBV4-2, the J call TRBJ2-1; D gene ambiguous. The germline V gene has CDR1 LGHNA and CDR2 YNFKEQ. This CDR3 region has 15 residues. The V and J ends lost 2 bases and 8 bases respectively, with 16 bases between them.

This clonotype was recorded a few times. The chain has TRBV15 and TRBJ1-1; D gene uncertain. The CDR3 runs to 16 residues. In germline, CDR1 is LNHNV, CDR2 YYDKDF (reference sequence). Trimming pared 0 bases from V and 0 bases from J, leaving 11 bases between. For the CDR3, the DNA is TGTGCCACCAGCAGAGATTTGAAGGCTTTGAACACTGAAGCTTTCTTT. Translating gives CATSRDLKALNTEAFF.

This clonotype was recorded a few times. The chain joins TRBV29-1 to TRBJ2-3; perhaps TRBD2 as D (6 bases). Per the germline V gene, CDR1 is SQVTM and CDR2 is ANQGSEA. There are 14 residues in the CDR3. The V end was cut by 4 bases, the J end by 2 bases, with 13 bases between. CDR3 nucleotides: TGCAGCGTTGGGGGGGTCCCTAACACAGATACGCAGTATTTT. Translation: CSVGGVPNTDTQYF.

There are a few counts of this clonotype. The CDR3 region is CSVEAENYGYTF. CDR3 nucleotide sequence: TGCAGCGTTGAGGCGGAAAACTATGGCTACACCTTC. J is TRBJ1-2 and V is TRBV29-1; D unclear. The germline gives CDR1 SQVTM, CDR2 ANQGSEA. The CDR3 covers 12 residues. V was clipped by 3 bases and J by 2 bases, with 7 bases between them.

This clonotype was picked up a small number of times. CDR3 residues: CASTTPAEQFF. The CDR3 nucleotides read TGTGCCAGCACCACTCCAGCAGAGCAGTTCTTC. The chain carries TRBV27 and TRBJ2-1; D remains ambiguous. Looked up from germline, CDR1 is MNHEY and CDR2 is SMNVEV (reference sequence). This CDR3 comprises 11 residues. V lost 7 bases and J 10 bases, leaving 11 bases between the germline ends.

This clonotype was seen more than once but under ten times. This chain connects TRBV5-1 to TRBJ2-7; D gene unclear. The CDR3 is 16 amino acids. Per germline, CDR1 SGHRS and CDR2 YFSETQ. Trimming left V 4 bases short and J 0 bases short, with 17 bases between. CDR3 coding DNA: TGCGCCAGCAGCCCCTTACCAGACAAAAGCTCCTACGAGCAGTACTTC. It encodes CASSPLPDKSSYEQYF.

CDR3 sequence: CASSHRLDYNEQFF. CDR3 bases: TGTGCCAGCAGTCACAGACTGGACTACAATGAGCAGTTCTTC. The V gene is TRBV6-5, the J gene TRBJ2-1; D unclear. The CDR3 loop spans 14 amino acids. Trimming shortened V by 5 bases and J by 3 bases, and 11 bases separated the two germline ends. Germline-derived CDR1 and CDR2 are MNHEY and SVGAGI.

This chain joins TRBV10-3 and TRBJ1-3; 10 bases map to TRBD1. V lost 6 bases, J lost 1 base, and 6 bases stayed unmatched. The CDR3 is 16 amino acids. Germline V gene lookup returns CDR1 ENHRY and CDR2 SYGVKD. For the CDR3, the DNA is TGTGCCATCAGGAGGGACAGGGGATCATCTGGAAACACCATATATTTT. Translation: CAIRRDRGSSGNTIYF.

The chain recombines TRBV2 with TRBJ1-1, with no clear D. Trimming removed 2 bases from V and 7 bases from J, with 5 bases in between. The CDR3 runs to 11 residues. Germline values: CDR1 SNHLY, CDR2 FYNNEI. CDR3 protein: CASSEMDEAFF. In nucleotides, the CDR3 is TGTGCCAGCAGTGAAATGGATGAAGCTTTCTTT.

The gene calls are TRBV25-1 and TRBJ2-3; D unclear. V was cut by 0 bases and J by 5 bases, with 12 bases left in between. The CDR3 loop spans 15 amino acids. Germline CDR1 reads MGHDK; CDR2 reads SYGVNS. In DNA, the CDR3 is TGTGCCAGCAGTGAATATATCGTCGGTGGAGATACGCAGTATTTT. This translates into CASSEYIVGGDTQYF.

This clonotype was seen more than once but under ten times. The rearrangement links TRBV9 to TRBJ1-5; TRBD1 is a possible D gene (6 bases). CDR3 length: 13 amino acids. The V gene lost 1 base and the J gene lost 10 bases, with 12 bases spanning the gap. Germline V gene lookup returns CDR1 SGDLS and CDR2 YYNGEE. CDR3 nucleotide sequence: TGTGCCAGCAGCGTATCCTCGGGGGCCCCCCAGCATTTT. Translation gives CASSVSSGAPQHF.

In this sample, this clonotype turned up a few times. The chain recombines TRBV28 with TRBJ2-7; TRBD2 might be the D (6 bases). The ends were cut back, 9 bases at V and 5 bases at J, with 17 bases in the middle. There are 13 residues in the CDR3. CDR1 is MDHEN and CDR2 is SYDVKM in the germline V gene. Here the CDR3 reads CASSNWGEDEQYV. CDR3 nucleotide sequence: TGTGCCAGTTCGAACTGGGGGGAGGACGAGCAGTACGTC.

This clonotype was counted many times. The chain couples TRBV2 to TRBJ2-5; TRBD2 matches at 10 bases. Germline CDR1 SNHLY, CDR2 FYNNEI. Unmatched junction bases numbered 3, after V lost 1 base and J lost 1 base. The CDR3 loop spans 16 amino acids. CDR3 amino acids: CASSEVLAGAQETQYF. The CDR3 DNA is TGTGCCAGCAGTGAAGTTCTAGCGGGGGCCCAAGAGACCCAGTACTTC.

This clonotype has more than one count but fewer than ten. This rearrangement joins TRBV5-1 to TRBJ1-4, with 10 bases lining up with TRBD1. V gave up 5 bases and J gave up 5 bases; unmatched junction bases: 3. The CDR3 contains 14 residues. The germline V gene has CDR1 SGHRS and CDR2 YFSETQ. The CDR3 here is CASRGQGSNEKLFF. The CDR3 bases are TGCGCCAGCAGGGGACAGGGGTCGAATGAAAAACTGTTTTTT.

V is TRBV7-9 and J is TRBJ2-5; TRBD2 matches at 8 bases. Trimming took 8 bases from V and 4 from J; bases not matched to a gene: 9. The CDR3 is 14 residues long. CDR1 SEHNR and CDR2 FQNEAQ come from the germline V gene (reference sequence). The CDR3 coding sequence is TGTGCCAGCGAAACGGGGGGGCCGGGAGAGACCCAGTACTTC. Protein: CASETGGPGETQYF.

This clonotype has only a few counts. CDR3 nucleotide sequence: TGTGCCAGCAGCCGGGGACAGCTTCAAGAGACCCAGTACTTC. It is translated as CASSRGQLQETQYF. The V gene is TRBV7-6, the J gene TRBJ2-5; 7 nucleotides match TRBD1. CDR1 is SGHVS, CDR2 FNYEAQ, per germline. This CDR3 has 14 amino acids. Trimming at V came to 5 bases and at J to 2 bases, leaving 5 bases not matched to a gene. Full variable domain (outside the CDR3, taken from reference TRBV7-6 and TRBJ2-5): GAGVSQSPRYKVTKRGQDVALRCDPISGHVSLYWYRQALGQGPEFLTYFNYEAQQDKSGLPNDRFSAERPEGSISTLTIQRTEQRDSAMYRCASSRGQLQETQYFGPGTRLLVL.

V and J are TRBV27 and TRBJ2-3; TRBD2 matches 9 bases. Germline CDR1 reads MNHEY; CDR2 reads SMNVEV (reference sequence). CDR3 size: 15 residues. Trimming took 11 bases from V and 1 from J; bases not matched to a gene: 10. In nucleotides, the CDR3 is TGTGCCGGCCCCGGGGTAGCGGGGGGCACAGATACGCAGTATTTT. Translation gives CAGPGVAGGTDTQYF.

The chain combines TRBV19 with TRBJ1-1; D uncertain. V lost 6 bases and J lost 6, with 14 bases in between. Germline CDR1 LNHDA, CDR2 SQIVND (reference sequence). This CDR3 spans 13 amino acids. CDR3 residues: CASRPGWDSEAFF. For the CDR3, the DNA is TGTGCCAGTAGGCCGGGGTGGGATTCTGAAGCTTTCTTT.

The rearrangement joins TRBV12-3 or TRBV12-4 to TRBJ2-2, with 16 nucleotides matching TRBD2. The CDR3 sequence is 19 residues long. The trim removed 1 base at V and 4 bases at J, leaving 6 bases unmatched. CDR3 sequence reads: CASSLVGLAGGPTTGELFF. The CDR3 region has the DNA TGTGCCAGCAGTTTAGTGGGACTAGCGGGGGGGCCGACCACCGGGGAGCTGTTTTTT.

Only a few counts were recorded for this clonotype. The gene calls are TRBV12-3 or TRBV12-4 and TRBJ2-2, with 8 nucleotides matching TRBD2. The CDR3 consists of 14 residues. With V trimmed by 6 bases and J by 5 bases, 5 bases remained unmatched. The CDR3 protein is CASSYGGVTGELFF. CDR3 in DNA: TGTGCCAGCAGCTACGGGGGGGTGACCGGGGAGCTGTTTTTT.

J is TRBJ1-4 and V is TRBV5-6, with 7 nucleotides matching TRBD1. The germline V gene has CDR1 SGHDT and CDR2 YYEEEE. The trim removed 0 bases at V and 8 bases at J, leaving 4 bases unmatched. This CDR3 spans 14 amino acids. CDR3 residues: CASSLEGAWEKLFF. The CDR3 DNA reads as TGTGCCAGCAGCTTGGAGGGGGCGTGGGAAAAACTGTTTTTT.

This chain uses TRBV4-2 with TRBJ2-1; no definite D call. The CDR3 is made up of 13 amino acids. The V gene lost 7 bases and the J gene lost 12 bases, with 19 bases spanning the gap. From germline, CDR1 is LGHNA and CDR2 YNFKEQ. CDR3 in DNA: TGTGCCAGCAACCACTTCCGCTGTCAAGTGCAGTTCTTC. Its translation: CASNHFRCQVQFF.

The CDR3 nucleotides are TGTGCCAGCAGCTTGGGAACAGTTCCTGACTATGGCTACACCTTC. Amino acid sequence: CASSLGTVPDYGYTF. The V and J genes are TRBV11-1 and TRBJ1-2, with unresolved D. Germline V gene sequence: CDR1 SGHAT, CDR2 FQDESV (reference sequence). V was trimmed by 3 bases and J by 3 bases, leaving 14 bases between them. The CDR3 extends over 15 amino acids.

V gene TRBV2 combines with J gene TRBJ2-1, with 7 bases aligning to TRBD2. The CDR3 totals 14 residues. The germline CDR1 and CDR2 sequences are SNHLY and FYNNEI. After removal of 10 bases from V and 3 bases from J, the junction contained 9 bases not matched to a gene. The CDR3, as DNA: TGTGCCATCCATTCGGCGGGGGTCTACAATGAGCAGTTCTTC. This sequence encodes CAIHSAGVYNEQFF.

At least ten counts were recorded for this clonotype. The chain uses TRBV27 and TRBJ2-1; D call uncertain. The V end lost 2 bases, the J end lost 2 bases, and 13 bases lay between the germline ends. Germline CDR1 reads MNHEY; CDR2 reads SMNVEV (reference sequence). This CDR3 contains 16 residues. CDR3 DNA: TGTGCCAGCAGTTTAGCATCTGGGGTCCCCTACAATGAGCAGTTCTTC. It translates to CASSLASGVPYNEQFF.

This clonotype was picked up a small number of times. J is TRBJ1-4 and V is TRBV7-2, with 11 bases that match TRBD1. The CDR3 spans 15 residues. The germline V gene encodes CDR1 SGHTA and CDR2 FQGNSA. With V trimmed by 5 bases and J by 8 bases, 7 bases remained unmatched. CDR3 amino acids: CASSLGQGAGEKLFF. CDR3 nucleotides: TGTGCCAGCAGCCTCGGACAGGGGGCAGGGGAAAAACTGTTTTTT. The full variable domain, rest sourced from reference TRBV7-2 and TRBJ1-4, is GAGVSQSPSNKVTEKGKDVELRCDPISGHTALYWYRQSLGQGLEFLIYFQGNSAPDKSGLPSDRFSAERTGGSVSTLTIQRTQQEDSAVYLCASSLGQGAGEKLFFGSGTQLSVL.

This clonotype came up a few times. The V call is TRBV15, the J call TRBJ2-1; 9 bases line up with TRBD2. This CDR3 is 16 amino acids long. Trimming at V came to 1 base and at J to 7 bases, leaving 8 bases not matched to a gene. CDR1 is LNHNV, CDR2 YYDKDF, per germline (reference sequence). The CDR3: CATSRVAGEPWNEQFF. Here the CDR3 DNA reads TGTGCCACCAGCAGAGTAGCGGGGGAGCCTTGGAATGAGCAGTTCTTC.